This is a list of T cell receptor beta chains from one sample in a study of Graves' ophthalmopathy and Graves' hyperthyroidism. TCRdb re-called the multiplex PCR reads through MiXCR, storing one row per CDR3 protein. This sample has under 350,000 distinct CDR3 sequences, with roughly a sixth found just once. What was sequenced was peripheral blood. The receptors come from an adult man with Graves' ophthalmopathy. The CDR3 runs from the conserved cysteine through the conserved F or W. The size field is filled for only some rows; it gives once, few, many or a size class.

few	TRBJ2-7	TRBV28	CASSPRDGPLNFHEQYF
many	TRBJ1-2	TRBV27	CATRVGRWDYGYTF
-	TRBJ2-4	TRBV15	CATSRGRQGTQNIQYF
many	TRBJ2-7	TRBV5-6	CASGAAGGDYEQYF
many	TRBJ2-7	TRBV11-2	CASSLPSGRPSYEQYF
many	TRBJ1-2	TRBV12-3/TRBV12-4	CASTPRTGFGYTF
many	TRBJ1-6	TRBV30	CAWSVRGQRTALHF
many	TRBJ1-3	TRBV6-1	CASTPKPRQGNTIYF
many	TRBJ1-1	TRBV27	CASSLDVGGNTEAFF
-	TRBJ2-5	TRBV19	CASNRAAGETQYF
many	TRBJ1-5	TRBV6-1	CASSDVQGSNQPQHF
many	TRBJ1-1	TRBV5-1	CASSPYSGTEAFF
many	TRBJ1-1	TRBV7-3	CASSLRLADEAFF
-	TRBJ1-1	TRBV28	CASISSGGFILEAFF
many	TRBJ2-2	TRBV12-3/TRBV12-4	CASSLGLAGGTGELFF
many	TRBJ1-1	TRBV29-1	CSATQGHGNTEAFF
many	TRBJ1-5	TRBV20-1	CSALRDGNQPQHF
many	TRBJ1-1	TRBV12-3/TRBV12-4	CASSLRQGSLGTEAFF
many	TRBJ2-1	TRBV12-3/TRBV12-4	CASTDTGTYNEQFF
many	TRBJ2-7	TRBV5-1	CASSFEGPTSLYF
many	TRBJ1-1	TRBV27	CASSLMAMNTEAFF
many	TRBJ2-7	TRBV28	CASSLSSGRARYEQYF
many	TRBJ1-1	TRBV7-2	CASSLGTGTTEAFF